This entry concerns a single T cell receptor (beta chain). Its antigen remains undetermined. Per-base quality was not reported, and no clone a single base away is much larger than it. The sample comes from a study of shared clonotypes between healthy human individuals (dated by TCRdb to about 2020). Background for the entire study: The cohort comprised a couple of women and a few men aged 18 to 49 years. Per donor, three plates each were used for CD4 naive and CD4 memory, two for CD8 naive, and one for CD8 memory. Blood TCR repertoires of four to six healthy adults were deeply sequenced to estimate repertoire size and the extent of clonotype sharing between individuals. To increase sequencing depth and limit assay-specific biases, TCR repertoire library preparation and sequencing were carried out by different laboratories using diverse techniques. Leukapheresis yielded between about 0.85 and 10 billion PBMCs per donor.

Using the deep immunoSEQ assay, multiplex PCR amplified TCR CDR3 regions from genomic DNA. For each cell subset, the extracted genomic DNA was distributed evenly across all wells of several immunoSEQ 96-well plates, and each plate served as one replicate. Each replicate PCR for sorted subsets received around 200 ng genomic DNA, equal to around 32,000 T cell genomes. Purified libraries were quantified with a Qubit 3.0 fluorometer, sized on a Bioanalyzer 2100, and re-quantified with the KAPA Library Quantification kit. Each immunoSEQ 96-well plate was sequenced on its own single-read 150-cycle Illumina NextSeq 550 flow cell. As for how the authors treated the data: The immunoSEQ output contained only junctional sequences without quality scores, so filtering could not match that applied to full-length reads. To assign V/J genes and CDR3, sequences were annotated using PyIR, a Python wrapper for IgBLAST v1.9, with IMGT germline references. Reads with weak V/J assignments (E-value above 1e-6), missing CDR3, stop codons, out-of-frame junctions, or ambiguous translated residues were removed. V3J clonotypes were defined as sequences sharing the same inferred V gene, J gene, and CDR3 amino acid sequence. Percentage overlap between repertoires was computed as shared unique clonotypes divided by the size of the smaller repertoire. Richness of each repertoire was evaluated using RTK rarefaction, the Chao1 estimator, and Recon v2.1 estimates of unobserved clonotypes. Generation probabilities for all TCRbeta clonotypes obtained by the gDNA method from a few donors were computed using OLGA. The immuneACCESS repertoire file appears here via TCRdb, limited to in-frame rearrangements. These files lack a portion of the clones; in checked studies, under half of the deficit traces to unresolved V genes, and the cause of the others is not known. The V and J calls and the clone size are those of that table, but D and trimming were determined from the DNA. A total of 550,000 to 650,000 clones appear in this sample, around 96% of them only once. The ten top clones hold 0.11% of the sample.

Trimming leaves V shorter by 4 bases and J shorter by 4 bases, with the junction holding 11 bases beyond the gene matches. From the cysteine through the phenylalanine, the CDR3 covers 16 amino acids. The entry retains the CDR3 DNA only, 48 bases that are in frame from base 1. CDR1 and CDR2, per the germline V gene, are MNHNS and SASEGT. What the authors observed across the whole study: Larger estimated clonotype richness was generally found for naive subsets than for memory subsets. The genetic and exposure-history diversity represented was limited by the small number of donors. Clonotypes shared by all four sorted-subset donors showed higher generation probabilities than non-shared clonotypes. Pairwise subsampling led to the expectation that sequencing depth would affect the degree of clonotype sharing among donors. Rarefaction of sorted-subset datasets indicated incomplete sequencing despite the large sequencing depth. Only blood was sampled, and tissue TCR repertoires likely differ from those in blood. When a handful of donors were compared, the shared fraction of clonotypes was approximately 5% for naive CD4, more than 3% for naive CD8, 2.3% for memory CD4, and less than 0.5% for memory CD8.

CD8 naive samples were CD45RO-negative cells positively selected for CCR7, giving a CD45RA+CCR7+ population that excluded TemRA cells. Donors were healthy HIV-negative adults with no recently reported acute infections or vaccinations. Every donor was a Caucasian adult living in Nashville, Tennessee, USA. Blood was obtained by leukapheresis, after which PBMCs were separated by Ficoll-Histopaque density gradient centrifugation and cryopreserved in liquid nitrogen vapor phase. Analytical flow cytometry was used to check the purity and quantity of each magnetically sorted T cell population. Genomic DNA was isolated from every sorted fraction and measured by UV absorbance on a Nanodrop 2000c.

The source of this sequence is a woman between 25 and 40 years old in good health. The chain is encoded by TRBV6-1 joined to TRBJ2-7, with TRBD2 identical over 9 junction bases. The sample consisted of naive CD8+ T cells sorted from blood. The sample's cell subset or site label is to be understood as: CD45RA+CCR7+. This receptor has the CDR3 CASSVAGEGNLYEQYF. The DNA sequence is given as TGTGCCAGCAGTGTAGCGGGAGAGGGGAATCTATACGAGCAGTACTTC.